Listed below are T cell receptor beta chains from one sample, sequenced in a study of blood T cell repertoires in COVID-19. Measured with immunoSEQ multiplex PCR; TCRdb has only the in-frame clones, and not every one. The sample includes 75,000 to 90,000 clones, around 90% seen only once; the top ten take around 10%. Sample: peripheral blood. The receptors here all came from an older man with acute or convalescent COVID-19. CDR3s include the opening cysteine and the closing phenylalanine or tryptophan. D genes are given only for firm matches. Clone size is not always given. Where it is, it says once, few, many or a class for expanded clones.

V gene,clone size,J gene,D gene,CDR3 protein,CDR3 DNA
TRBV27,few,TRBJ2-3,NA,CASSLSAGTDTQYF,TGTGCCAGCAGTTTATCAGCAGGAACAGATACGCAGTATTTT
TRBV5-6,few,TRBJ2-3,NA,CASSSGSDTQYF,TGTGCCAGCAGCTCAGGGTCCGATACGCAGTATTTT
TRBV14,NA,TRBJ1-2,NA,CASSDPGEGYTF,TGTGCCAGCAGCGATCCAGGGGAGGGCTACACCTTC
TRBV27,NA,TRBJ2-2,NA,CASRRQDLNTGELFF,TGTGCCAGCAGACGACAGGATCTGAACACCGGGGAGCTGTTTTTT
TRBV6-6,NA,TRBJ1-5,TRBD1,CASSLTGTGARYSNQPQHF,TGTGCCAGCAGTCTAACCGGGACAGGCGCACGATATAGCAATCAGCCCCAGCATTTT
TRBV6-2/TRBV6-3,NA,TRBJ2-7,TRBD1,CASSYADRVMIPLSYEQYF,TGTGCCAGCAGTTACGCTGACAGGGTTATGATCCCCCTCTCCTACGAGCAGTACTTC
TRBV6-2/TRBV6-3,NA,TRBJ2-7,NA,CASSSSASGYEQYF,TGTGCCAGCAGTTCCTCGGCGAGCGGCTACGAGCAGTACTTC
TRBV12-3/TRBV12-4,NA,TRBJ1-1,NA,CASSLAENTEAFF,TGTGCCAGCAGTTTGGCAGAAAACACTGAAGCTTTCTTT
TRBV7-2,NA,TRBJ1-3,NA,CASSLARLQGSGNTIYF,TGTGCCAGCAGCTTAGCGCGGTTACAGGGATCTGGAAACACCATATATTTT
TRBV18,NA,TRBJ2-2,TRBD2,CASSPPGLGYTGELFF,TGTGCCAGCTCACCACCGGGACTAGGGTACACCGGGGAGCTGTTTTTT
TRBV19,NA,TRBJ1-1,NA,CASSNVRTTGENTEAFF,TGTGCCAGTAGTAATGTAAGGACGACAGGCGAGAACACTGAAGCTTTCTTT
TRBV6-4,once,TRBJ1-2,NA,CASSQTGSNYGYTF,TGTGCCAGCAGTCAAACAGGCTCTAACTATGGCTACACCTTC
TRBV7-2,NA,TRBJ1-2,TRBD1,CASSSRDRGGCTF,TGTGCCAGCAGCAGCCGGGACAGGGGAGGGTGCACCTTC
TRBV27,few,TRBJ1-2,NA,CASSLRSGYGYTF,TGTGCCAGCAGTTTACGGTCAGGCTATGGCTACACCTTC
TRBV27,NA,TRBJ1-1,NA,CAASLSGRTEAFF,TGTGCCGCTAGCCTTTCGGGGAGGACTGAAGCTTTCTTT
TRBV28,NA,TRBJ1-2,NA,CASSLGSWGANYGYTF,TGTGCCAGCAGTTTGGGCTCGTGGGGGGCTAACTATGGCTACACCTTC
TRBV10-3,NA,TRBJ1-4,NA,CAISTTGSLDEKLFF,TGTGCCATCAGTACTACAGGCTCGCTCGATGAAAAACTGTTTTTT
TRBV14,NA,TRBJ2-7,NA,CASSQGLLYEQYF,TGTGCCAGCAGCCAAGGTCTCCTCTACGAGCAGTACTTC
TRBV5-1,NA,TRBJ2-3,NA,CASSLGRSTDTQYF,TGCGCCAGCAGCTTGGGTAGAAGCACAGATACGCAGTATTTT
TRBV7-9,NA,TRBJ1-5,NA,CASSSSSNQPQHF,TGTGCCAGCAGCTCCAGTAGCAATCAGCCCCAGCATTTT
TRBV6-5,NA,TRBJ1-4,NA,CASSKQATNEKLFF,TGTGCCAGCAGTAAACAGGCAACTAATGAAAAACTGTTTTTT
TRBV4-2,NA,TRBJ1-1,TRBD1,CASSGGTGGNTEAFF,TGTGCCAGCAGCGGAGGGACAGGGGGGAACACTGAAGCTTTCTTT
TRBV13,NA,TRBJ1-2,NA,CASRPGRELYGYTF,TGTGCCAGCAGACCGGGACGGGAGCTCTATGGCTACACCTTC